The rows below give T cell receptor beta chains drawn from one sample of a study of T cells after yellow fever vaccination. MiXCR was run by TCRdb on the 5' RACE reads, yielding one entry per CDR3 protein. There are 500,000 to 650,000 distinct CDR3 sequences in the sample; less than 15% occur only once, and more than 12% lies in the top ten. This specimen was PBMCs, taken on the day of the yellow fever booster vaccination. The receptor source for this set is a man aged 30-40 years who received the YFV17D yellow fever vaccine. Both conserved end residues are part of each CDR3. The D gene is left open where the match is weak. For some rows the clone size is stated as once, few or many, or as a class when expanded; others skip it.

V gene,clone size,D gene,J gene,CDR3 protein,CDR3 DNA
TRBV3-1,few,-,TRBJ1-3,CASSRGTVSGNTIYF,TGTGCCAGCAGCCGCGGGACGGTCTCTGGAAACACCATATATTTT
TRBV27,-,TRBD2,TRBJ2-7,CASSSKASGSPYEQYF,TGTGCCAGCAGTTCCAAGGCTAGCGGGAGCCCCTACGAGCAGTACTTC
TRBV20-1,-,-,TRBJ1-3,CSVAERQGNTIYF,TGCAGCGTCGCAGAACGGCAGGGAAACACCATATATTTT
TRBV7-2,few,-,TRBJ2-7,CASSLAGGITYEQYF,TGTGCCAGCAGCTTAGCTGGGGGGATAACCTACGAGCAGTACTTC
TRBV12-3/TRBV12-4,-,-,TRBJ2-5,CASSSLARQETQYF,TGTGCCAGCAGTTCCCTAGCGAGACAAGAGACCCAGTACTTC
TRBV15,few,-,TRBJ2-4,CATSRDLTPQNIQYF,TGTGCCACCAGCAGAGATTTAACCCCCCAAAACATTCAGTACTTC
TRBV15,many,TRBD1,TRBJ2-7,CATSSLDRPNEQYF,TGTGCCACCAGCAGTTTGGACAGGCCCAACGAGCAGTACTTC
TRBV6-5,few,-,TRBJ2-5,CASSFSRVSQETQYF,TGTGCCAGCAGTTTCTCCAGGGTGTCTCAAGAGACCCAGTACTTC
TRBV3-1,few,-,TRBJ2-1,CASSQDRTTQDAKQFF,TGTGCCAGCAGCCAAGATCGCACGACCCAAGACGCGAAGCAGTTCTTC
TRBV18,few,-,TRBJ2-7,CASSPGTQSYEQYF,TGTGCCAGCTCACCAGGGACCCAATCCTACGAGCAGTACTTC
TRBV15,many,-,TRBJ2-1,CATNRDSQGYNEQFF,TGTGCCACCAACCGGGACTCACAAGGGTACAATGAGCAGTTCTTC
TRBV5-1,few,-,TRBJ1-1,CASKLGLGTEAFF,TGCGCCAGCAAACTAGGGTTGGGCACTGAAGCTTTCTTT
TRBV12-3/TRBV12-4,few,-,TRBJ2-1,CASSTWDENYNEQFF,TGTGCCAGCAGTACCTGGGACGAAAACTACAATGAGCAGTTCTTC
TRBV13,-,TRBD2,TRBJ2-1,CASSLVGLAGHHNEQFF,TGTGCCAGCAGCTTAGTCGGGCTAGCGGGACATCACAATGAGCAGTTCTTC
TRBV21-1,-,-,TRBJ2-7,CASTQRDEQYF,TGTGCCAGCACCCAGCGGGACGAGCAGTACTTC
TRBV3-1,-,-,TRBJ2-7,CASSPSRGPNREQYF,TGTGCCAGCAGCCCCTCCCGAGGGCCTAATCGCGAGCAGTACTTC
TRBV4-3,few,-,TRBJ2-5,CASSQDSAKQETQYF,TGCGCCAGCAGCCAAGATTCGGCTAAACAAGAGACCCAGTACTTC
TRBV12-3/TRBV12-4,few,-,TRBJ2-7,CASGRGDYEQYF,TGTGCCAGCGGCAGAGGGGACTACGAGCAGTACTTC
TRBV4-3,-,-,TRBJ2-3,CASSQGRSSDTDTQYF,TGCGCCAGCAGCCAAGGGAGGTCTAGCGACACAGATACGCAGTATTTT
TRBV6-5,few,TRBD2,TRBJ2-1,CASSASSIAGSSYNEQFF,TGTGCCAGCAGCGCGTCCAGTATAGCGGGGAGCTCCTACAATGAGCAGTTCTTC
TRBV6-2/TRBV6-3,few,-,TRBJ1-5,CASSYSRDQPQHF,TGTGCCAGCAGTTACAGCAGGGACCAGCCCCAGCATTTT
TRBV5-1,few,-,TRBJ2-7,CASSLPGGVGSYEQYF,TGCGCCAGCAGCTTGCCTGGGGGCGTCGGGTCCTACGAGCAGTACTTC
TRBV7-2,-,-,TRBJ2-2,CASSLAWGSNTGELFF,TGTGCCAGCAGCTTAGCGTGGGGCTCGAACACCGGGGAGCTGTTTTTT
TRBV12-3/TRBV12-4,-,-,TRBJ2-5,CAFSLMTGEGLTSGTQYF,TGTGCCTTCAGTTTAATGACGGGAGAAGGCCTAACCTCGGGGACCCAGTACTTC
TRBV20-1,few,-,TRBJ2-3,CSAPSAETREDTQYF,TGCAGTGCCCCCTCAGCGGAGACCCGGGAAGATACGCAGTATTTT
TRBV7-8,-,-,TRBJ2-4,CASSLVAELGNIQYF,TGTGCCAGCAGCTTAGTTGCGGAGCTAGGAAACATTCAGTACTTC
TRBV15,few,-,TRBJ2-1,CATSTNTLGDEQFF,TGTGCCACCAGCACTAACACCCTAGGGGATGAGCAGTTCTTC
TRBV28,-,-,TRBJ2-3,CASRTGATQYF,TGTGCCAGCAGGACGGGGGCTACGCAGTATTTT
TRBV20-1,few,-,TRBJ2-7,CSALGLARGYEQYF,TGCAGTGCTTTGGGACTGGCAAGGGGGTACGAGCAGTACTTC
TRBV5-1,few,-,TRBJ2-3,CASSLVPGSGTDTQYF,TGCGCCAGCAGCTTGGTACCCGGGAGTGGCACAGATACGCAGTATTTT
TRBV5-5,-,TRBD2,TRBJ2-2,CTSSLGAGGGTGELFF,TGTACCAGCAGCTTGGGAGCGGGAGGTGGCACCGGGGAGCTGTTTTTT
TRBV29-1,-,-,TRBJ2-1,CSVKGTRSYNEQFF,TGCAGCGTCAAGGGGACGAGGTCCTACAATGAGCAGTTCTTC
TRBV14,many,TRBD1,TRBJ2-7,CASSPDRGLFYEQYF,TGTGCCAGCAGCCCTGACAGGGGGCTTTTCTACGAGCAGTACTTC
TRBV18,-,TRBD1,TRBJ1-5,CASSRDRNNQPQHF,TGTGCCAGCTCACGGGACAGGAATAATCAGCCCCAGCATTTT
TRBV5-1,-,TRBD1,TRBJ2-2,CASSYTGTANTGELFF,TGCGCCAGCAGCTACACCGGGACAGCGAACACCGGGGAGCTGTTTTTT
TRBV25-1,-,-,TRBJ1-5,CASRTGDQPQHF,TGTGCCAGCAGGACTGGGGATCAGCCCCAGCATTTT
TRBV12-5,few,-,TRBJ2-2,CASGLGTETYTGELFF,TGTGCTAGTGGTTTGGGGACTGAAACTTACACCGGGGAGCTGTTTTTT
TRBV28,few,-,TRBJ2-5,CASSRLGLFQETQYF,TGTGCCAGCAGTCGCCTGGGGCTCTTCCAGGAGACCCAGTACTTC
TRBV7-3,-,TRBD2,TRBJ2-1,CASSRGGIYNEQFF,TGTGCCAGCAGCCGGGGGGGGATCTACAATGAGCAGTTCTTC
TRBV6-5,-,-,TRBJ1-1,CASIPWAFDTEAFF,TGTGCCAGCATCCCTTGGGCTTTCGACACTGAAGCTTTCTTT
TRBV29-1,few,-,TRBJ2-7,CSVEDPTNLYEQYF,TGCAGCGTTGAAGATCCTACAAATCTCTACGAGCAGTACTTC
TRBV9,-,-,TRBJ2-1,CASAVNEQFF,TGTGCCAGCGCAGTGAATGAGCAGTTCTTC
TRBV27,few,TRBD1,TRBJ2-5,CASSSQGAVKTQYF,TGTGCCAGCAGTAGTCAGGGGGCAGTGAAGACCCAGTACTTC
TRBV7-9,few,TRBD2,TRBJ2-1,CASSLVDKGLEFF,TGTGCCAGCAGCTTAGTAGATAAGGGACTAGAGTTCTTC
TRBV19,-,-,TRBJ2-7,CASSAAAGLPTYEQYF,TGTGCCAGTAGTGCAGCCGCCGGCTTACCGACCTACGAGCAGTACTTC
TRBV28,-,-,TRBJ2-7,CASSPPSGVNFEQYF,TGTGCCAGCAGCCCTCCGAGTGGGGTGAACTTCGAGCAGTACTTC
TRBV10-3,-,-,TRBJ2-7,CATVQSYEQYF,TGTGCCACCGTGCAATCCTACGAGCAGTACTTC
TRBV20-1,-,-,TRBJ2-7,CSASGSPYEQYF,TGCAGTGCTAGCGGGAGCCCCTACGAGCAGTACTTC
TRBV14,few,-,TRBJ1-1,CASTLTRNTEAFF,TGTGCCAGCACCCTGACAAGGAACACTGAAGCTTTCTTT
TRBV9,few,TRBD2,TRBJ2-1,CASSPDGLASSYNEQFF,TGTGCCAGCAGCCCCGACGGACTAGCGAGTTCCTACAATGAGCAGTTCTTC
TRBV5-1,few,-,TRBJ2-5,CASSLAGGRGEGERRQETQYF,TGCGCCAGCAGCTTGGCCGGGGGCAGGGGCGAAGGAGAGCGACGGCAAGAGACCCAGTACTTC
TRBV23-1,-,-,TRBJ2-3,CASSQLKDRRTDTQYF,TGCGCCAGCAGTCAACTCAAGGACCGACGCACAGATACGCAGTATTTT
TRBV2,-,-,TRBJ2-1,CASSEWDKNNEQFF,TGTGCCAGCAGTGAATGGGACAAGAACAATGAGCAGTTCTTC